This T cell receptor (beta chain) came from a study of PD-L1 blockade in urothelial cancer. Study information: Males with bladder-origin urothelial cancer constituted about 85% of the roughly 30 patients. At 6 weeks and at 3 weeks (second dose) after treatment start, blood was analyzed.

A remark on this clone: Its matching antigen is unknown.

Data came from immunoSEQ multiplex PCR; TCRdb stores just in-frame clones and leaves some out. This sample has around 40,000 clones, with about 89% found just once. Findings and caveats of the study: Durable benefit was linked to greater 3-week expansion of tumor-associated blood clones.

All patients handed over anywhere from 1 to 8 samples, pretreatment and on-treatment. The sequenced sample was PBMCs, obtained around atezolizumab (anti-PD-L1) treatment. The clonotype originates from a man aged 55 to 70 with urothelial cancer.

The CDR3 sequence is CASSYYTSGGARDTQYF. The DNA for the CDR3 is TGTGCCAGCAGCTACTACACTAGCGGGGGGGCGAGAGATACGCAGTATTTT. The J gene is TRBJ2-3, the V gene TRBV5-6; TRBD2 aligns across 13 bases. CDR3 length: 17 residues. The germline V gene encodes CDR1 SGHDT and CDR2 YYEEEE. Losses at the gene ends were 3 bases for V and 5 bases for J; bases not matched to a gene: 9. The whole variable domain, remainder taken from reference TRBV5-6 and TRBJ2-3, is DAGVTQSPTHLIKTRGQQVTLRCSPKSGHDTVSWYQQALGQGPQFIFQYYEEEERQRGNFPDRFSGHQFPNYSSELNVNALLLGDSALYLCASSYYTSGGARDTQYFGPGTRLTVL.